One and the same sample provided the 14 T cell receptor beta chains below, sequenced in a study of blood T cell repertoires in COVID-19. Sequencing used immunoSEQ multiplex PCR; TCRdb keeps in-frame clones, though not all of them. There are some 250,000 clones in the sample; around four fifths occur only once, and roughly 2% lies in the top ten. Sequenced material: peripheral blood. The receptors shown here come from a man under 40 who had recovered from COVID-19.

The chain carries TRBV10-3 and TRBJ2-1, with a tentative D call TRBD2 (5 bases). The CDR3 extends over 15 amino acids. V dropped 2 bases and J dropped 0 bases, with 8 bases sitting between them. Germline CDR1 reads ENHRY; CDR2 reads SYGVKD. The CDR3 nucleotides read TGTGCCATCAGTGAGCGAGCGGACTCCTACAATGAGCAGTTCTTC. It encodes CAISERADSYNEQFF.

The CDR3 coding sequence is TGTGCCAGCAGCTGGGGTTCGGGACAGGGGGTATCACCCCTCCACTTT. It specifies CASSWGSGQGVSPLHF. The chain has TRBV28 and TRBJ1-6; 11 bases match TRBD1. The V gene end was trimmed by 6 bases and the J gene end by 10 bases; junction bases not matched to a gene: 11. CDR1 is MDHEN and CDR2 is SYDVKM in the germline V gene. There are 16 residues in the CDR3.

This clone has just one count. The rearrangement uses TRBV9 and TRBJ2-7, with 7 nucleotides matching TRBD1. The CDR3 loop spans 14 amino acids. Germline assignment: CDR1 SGDLS and CDR2 YYNGEE. The V and J ends lost 0 bases and 6 bases, in that order; junction bases with no gene match: 6. CDR3 sequence: CASSVAERGREQYF. DNA for the CDR3: TGTGCCAGCAGCGTAGCTGAAAGGGGGCGCGAGCAGTACTTC. Complete variable domain (other parts from reference TRBV9 and TRBJ2-7): DSGVTQTPKHLITATGQRVTLRCSPRSGDLSVYWYQQSLDQGLQFLIQYYNGEERAKGNILERFSAQQFPDLHSELNLSSLELGDSALYFCASSVAERGREQYFGPGTRLTVT.

The chain links TRBV28 to TRBJ1-2; D may be TRBD1 (6 bases). This CDR3 spans 14 amino acids. Trimming took 1 base from V and 5 from J, leaving 11 bases between them. Germline lookup yields CDR1 MDHEN and CDR2 SYDVKM. The CDR3 spells CASSLSDRVYGYTF. DNA of the CDR3: TGTGCCAGCAGTTTATCGGACAGAGTTTATGGCTACACCTTC.

V gene TRBV12-5 combines with J gene TRBJ1-6, with D uncertain. Germline CDR1 LGHNT, CDR2 FRNRAP. The ends were cut back, 2 bases at V and 0 bases at J, with 11 bases in the middle. The CDR3 extends over 17 amino acids. DNA of the CDR3: TGTGCTAGTGGTTTGCAACCGAGTAGCTCCTATAATTCACCCCTCCACTTT. It specifies CASGLQPSSSYNSPLHF.

V is TRBV27 and J is TRBJ2-3; D remains unclear. The length of the CDR3 is 14 residues. Germline CDR1 and CDR2: MNHEY and SMNVEV (reference sequence). The ends were cut back, 2 bases at V and 5 bases at J, with 11 bases in the middle. This CDR3 is CASSLRQDGDTQYF. CDR3 in DNA: TGTGCCAGCAGTTTACGGCAGGATGGAGATACGCAGTATTTT.

The genes are TRBV12-3 or TRBV12-4 and TRBJ2-1, with a possible D match to TRBD2 (6 bases). Trimming removed 5 bases at V and 9 bases at J, with 14 bases between. The CDR3 totals 13 residues. CDR3 nucleotide sequence: TGTGCCAGCAGTGCGGGACCTCAAGTTGAGCAGTTCTTC. This encodes CASSAGPQVEQFF.

The chain couples TRBV11-1 to TRBJ2-3, with D possibly being TRBD1 (5 bases). V lost 5 bases to trimming and J lost 4 bases, with 13 bases between them. The CDR3 loop spans 14 amino acids. Germline lookup yields CDR1 SGHAT and CDR2 FQDESV (reference sequence). The CDR3: CASSPLGPADTQYF. The CDR3 nucleotides read TGTGCCAGCAGCCCCCTGGGGCCCGCAGATACGCAGTATTTT.

The gene calls are TRBV12-3 or TRBV12-4 and TRBJ2-4; 9 nucleotides align to TRBD1. The CDR3 totals 13 residues. V gave up 4 bases and J gave up 5 bases; unmatched junction bases: 0. The CDR3 protein is CASSWTGENIQYF. The CDR3 coding sequence is TGTGCCAGCAGTTGGACAGGGGAAAACATTCAGTACTTC.

This clone was detected only a few times. The gene calls are TRBV5-4 and TRBJ1-2; 12 bases are shared with TRBD1. V lost 5 bases and J lost 6; bases outside the gene matches: 14. The length of the CDR3 is 17 residues. The germline V gene has CDR1 SGHNT and CDR2 YYREEE (reference sequence). In DNA form, the CDR3 reads TGTGCCAGCAGAAGAACCGGGACAGGGGGCGTTTTCCATGGCTACACCTTC. The encoded protein is CASRRTGTGGVFHGYTF.

CDR3 residues: CASSSTSGGARTGELFF. CDR3 DNA: TGTGCCAGCAGCAGTACTAGCGGGGGCGCCAGAACCGGGGAGCTGTTTTTT. The chain uses TRBV3-1 (or the pseudogene TRBV3-2) and TRBJ2-2; TRBD2 agrees at 11 bases. This CDR3 comprises 17 residues. The V and J ends lost 5 bases and 5 bases, in that order; junction bases with no gene match: 10. From germline, CDR1 is LGHDT and CDR2 YNNKEL (reference sequence).

The rearrangement uses TRBV10-1 and TRBJ2-1; 8 nucleotides match TRBD2. The junction had 3 bases not matched to a gene; V was cut back by 4 bases and J by 4 bases. This CDR3 is 14 amino acids long. Germline V gene sequence: CDR1 WNHNN, CDR2 SYGVQD (reference sequence). CDR3 coding DNA: TGCGCCAGCAGTGGGGGCGGGGGGTACAATGAGCAGTTCTTC. This translates into CASSGGGGYNEQFF.

The V call is TRBV2, the J call TRBJ2-2; the match to TRBD2 covers 7 bases. J was trimmed by 0 bases and V by 3 bases; bases with no gene match: 4. The CDR3 runs to 16 residues. In germline, CDR1 is SNHLY, CDR2 FYNNEI. The CDR3 region is CASSDGTTANTGELFF. DNA of the CDR3: TGTGCCAGCAGTGATGGGACTACCGCGAACACCGGGGAGCTGTTTTTT.

The rearrangement links TRBV7-2 to TRBJ2-7, with 9 positions matching TRBD2. Germline loops: CDR1 SGHTA, CDR2 FQGNSA. This CDR3 has 16 amino acids. V dropped 4 bases and J dropped 0; count of bases not matched to a gene: 7. The CDR3 nucleotides read TGTGCCAGCAGCTCTCCTTTAGCGGGGGCCTCCTACGAGCAGTACTTC. It is translated as CASSSPLAGASYEQYF.